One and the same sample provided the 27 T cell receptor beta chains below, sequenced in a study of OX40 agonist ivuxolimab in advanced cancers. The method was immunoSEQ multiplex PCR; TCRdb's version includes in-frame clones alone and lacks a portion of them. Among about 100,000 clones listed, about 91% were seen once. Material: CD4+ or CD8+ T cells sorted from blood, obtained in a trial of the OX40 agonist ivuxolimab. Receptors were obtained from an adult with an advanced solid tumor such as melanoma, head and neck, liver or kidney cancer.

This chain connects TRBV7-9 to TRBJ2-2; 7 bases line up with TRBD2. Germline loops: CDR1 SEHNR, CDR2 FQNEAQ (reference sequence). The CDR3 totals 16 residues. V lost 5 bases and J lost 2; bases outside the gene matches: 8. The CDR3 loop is CASSPIRGLNTGELFF. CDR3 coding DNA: TGTGCCAGCAGCCCGATACGGGGACTAAACACCGGGGAGCTGTTTTTT.

The chain's CDR3 is CASSFAGQGAYEQYF. CDR3 nucleotide sequence: TGTGCCAGCAGTTTTGCTGGACAGGGGGCCTACGAGCAGTACTTC. This sequence joins TRBV28 and TRBJ2-7, with TRBD1 matching 10 bases. Trimming took 3 bases from V and 2 from J; bases not matched to a gene: 4. The CDR3 loop spans 15 amino acids. Germline CDR1 reads MDHEN; CDR2 reads SYDVKM. The whole variable domain, remainder taken from reference TRBV28 and TRBJ2-7, is DVKVTQSSRYLVKRTGEKVFLECVQDMDHENMFWYRQDPGLGLRLIYFSYDVKMKEKGDIPEGYSVSREKKERFSLILESASTNQTSMYLCASSFAGQGAYEQYFGPGTRLTVT.

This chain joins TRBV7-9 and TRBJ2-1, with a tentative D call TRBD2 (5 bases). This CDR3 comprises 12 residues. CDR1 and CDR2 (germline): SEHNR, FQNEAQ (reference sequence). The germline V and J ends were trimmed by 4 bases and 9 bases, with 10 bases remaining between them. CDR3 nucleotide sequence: TGTGCCAGCAGCTCCCTAGGGAGTGAGCAGTTCTTC. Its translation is CASSSLGSEQFF.

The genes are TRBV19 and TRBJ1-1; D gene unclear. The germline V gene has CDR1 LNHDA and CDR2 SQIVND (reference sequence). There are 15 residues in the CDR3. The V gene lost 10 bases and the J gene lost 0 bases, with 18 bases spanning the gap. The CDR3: CATSKGPRLNTEAFF. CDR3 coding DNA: TGTGCCACCAGTAAGGGCCCTCGGTTGAACACTGAAGCTTTCTTT.

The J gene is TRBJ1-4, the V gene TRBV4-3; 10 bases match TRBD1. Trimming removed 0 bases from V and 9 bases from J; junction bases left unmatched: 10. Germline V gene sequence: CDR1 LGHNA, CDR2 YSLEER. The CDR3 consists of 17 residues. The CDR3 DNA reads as TGCGCCAGCAGCCAAGAGGGGACAGGGGTTAGAATGAAAAAACTGTTTTTT. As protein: CASSQEGTGVRMKKLFF.

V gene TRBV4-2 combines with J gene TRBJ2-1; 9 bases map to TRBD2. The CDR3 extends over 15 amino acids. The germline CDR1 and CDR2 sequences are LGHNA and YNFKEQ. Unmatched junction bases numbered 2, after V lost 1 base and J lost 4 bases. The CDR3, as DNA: TGTGCCAGCAGCCAAGTGACTAGCGGATACAATGAGCAGTTCTTC. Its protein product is CASSQVTSGYNEQFF.

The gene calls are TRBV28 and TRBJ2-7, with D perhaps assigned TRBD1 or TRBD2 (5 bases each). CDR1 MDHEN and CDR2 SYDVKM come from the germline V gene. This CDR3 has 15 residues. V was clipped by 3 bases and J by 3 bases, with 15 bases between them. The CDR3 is CASSLVPGTIYEQYF. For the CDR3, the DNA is TGTGCCAGCAGTTTGGTCCCCGGGACGATCTACGAGCAGTACTTC. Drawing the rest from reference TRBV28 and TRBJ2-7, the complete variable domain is DVKVTQSSRYLVKRTGEKVFLECVQDMDHENMFWYRQDPGLGLRLIYFSYDVKMKEKGDIPEGYSVSREKKERFSLILESASTNQTSMYLCASSLVPGTIYEQYFGPGTRLTVT.

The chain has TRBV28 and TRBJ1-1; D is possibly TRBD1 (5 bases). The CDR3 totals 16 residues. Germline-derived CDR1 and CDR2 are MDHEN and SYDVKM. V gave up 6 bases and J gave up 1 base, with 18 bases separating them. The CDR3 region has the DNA TGTGCCAGCAGCCCACCCCCGGGACGGACGAACACTGAAGCTTTCTTT. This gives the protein CASSPPPGRTNTEAFF.

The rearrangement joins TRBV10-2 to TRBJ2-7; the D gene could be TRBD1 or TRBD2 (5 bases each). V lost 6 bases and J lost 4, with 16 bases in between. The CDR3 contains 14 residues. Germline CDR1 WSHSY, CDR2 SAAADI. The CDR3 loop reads CASREPGRSYEQYF. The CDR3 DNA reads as TGCGCCAGCAGGGAACCGGGACGGTCGTACGAGCAGTACTTC.

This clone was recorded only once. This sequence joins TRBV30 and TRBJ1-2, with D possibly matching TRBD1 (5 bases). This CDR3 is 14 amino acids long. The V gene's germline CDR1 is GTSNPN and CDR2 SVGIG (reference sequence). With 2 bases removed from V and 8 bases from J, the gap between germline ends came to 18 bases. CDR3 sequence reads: CAWSKDSALRGYTF. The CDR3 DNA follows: TGTGCCTGGAGTAAAGACAGCGCTCTCCGAGGCTACACCTTC.

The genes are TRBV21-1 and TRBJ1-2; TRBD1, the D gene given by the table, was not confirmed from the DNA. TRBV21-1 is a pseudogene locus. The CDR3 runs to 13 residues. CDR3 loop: CASSEARGTGDTF. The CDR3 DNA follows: TGTGCCAGCAGCGAAGCACGGGGGACAGGGGACACCTTC.

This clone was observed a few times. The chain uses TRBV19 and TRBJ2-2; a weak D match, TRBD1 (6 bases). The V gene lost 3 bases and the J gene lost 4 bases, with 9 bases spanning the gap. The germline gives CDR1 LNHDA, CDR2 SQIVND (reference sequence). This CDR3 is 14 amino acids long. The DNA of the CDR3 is TGTGCCAGTAGTATTAAAGGGGGCACCGGGGAGCTGTTTTTT. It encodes CASSIKGGTGELFF.

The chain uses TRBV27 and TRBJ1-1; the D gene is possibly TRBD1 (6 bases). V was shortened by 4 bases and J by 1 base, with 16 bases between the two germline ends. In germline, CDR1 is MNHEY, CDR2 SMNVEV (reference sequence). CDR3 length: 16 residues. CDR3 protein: CASSSPLGGGNTEAFF. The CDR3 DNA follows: TGTGCCAGCAGTTCCCCCCTAGGGGGAGGGAACACTGAAGCTTTCTTT.

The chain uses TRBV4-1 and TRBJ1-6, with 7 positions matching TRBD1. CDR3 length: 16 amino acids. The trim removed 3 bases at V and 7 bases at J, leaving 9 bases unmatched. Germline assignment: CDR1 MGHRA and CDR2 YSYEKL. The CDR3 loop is CASSQAPTGVNSPLHF. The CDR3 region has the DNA TGCGCCAGCAGCCAGGCCCCTACAGGGGTGAATTCACCCCTCCACTTT.

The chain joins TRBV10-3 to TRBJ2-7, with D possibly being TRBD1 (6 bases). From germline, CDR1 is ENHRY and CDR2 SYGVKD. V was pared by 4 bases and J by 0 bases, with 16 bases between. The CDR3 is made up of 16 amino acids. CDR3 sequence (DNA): TGTGCCATCAGTGGCACAGGGAGCGCGACCTCCTACGAGCAGTACTTC. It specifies CAISGTGSATSYEQYF.

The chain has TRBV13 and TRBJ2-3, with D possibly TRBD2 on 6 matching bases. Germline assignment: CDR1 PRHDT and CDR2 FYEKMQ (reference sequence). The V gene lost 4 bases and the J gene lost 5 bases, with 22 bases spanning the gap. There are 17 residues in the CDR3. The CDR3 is CASSSVRRRGGEDTQYF. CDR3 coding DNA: TGTGCCAGCAGCTCGGTTAGGCGGCGGGGAGGTGAAGATACGCAGTATTTT. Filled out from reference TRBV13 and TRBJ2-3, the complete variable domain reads AAGVIQSPRHLIKEKRETATLKCYPIPRHDTVYWYQQGPGQDPQFLISFYEKMQSDKGSIPDRFSAQQFSDYHSELNMSSLELGDSALYFCASSSVRRRGGEDTQYFGPGTRLTVL.

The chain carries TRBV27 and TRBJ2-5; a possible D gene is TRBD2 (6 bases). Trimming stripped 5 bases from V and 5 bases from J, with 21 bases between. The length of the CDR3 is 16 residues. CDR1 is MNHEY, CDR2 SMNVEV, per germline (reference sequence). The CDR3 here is CASSNNPSAPGETQYF. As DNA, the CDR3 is TGTGCCAGCAGTAACAACCCTAGCGCCCCAGGGGAGACCCAGTACTTC.

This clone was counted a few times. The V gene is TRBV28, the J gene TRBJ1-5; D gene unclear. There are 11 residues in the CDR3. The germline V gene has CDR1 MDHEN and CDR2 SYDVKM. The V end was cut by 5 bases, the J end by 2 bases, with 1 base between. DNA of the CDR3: TGTGCCAGCAGTCGCAATCAGCCCCAGCATTTT. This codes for CASSRNQPQHF.

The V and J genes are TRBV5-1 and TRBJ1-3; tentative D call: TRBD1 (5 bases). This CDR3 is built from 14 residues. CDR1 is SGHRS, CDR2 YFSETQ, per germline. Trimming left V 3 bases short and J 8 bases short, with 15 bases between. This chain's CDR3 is CASSSQAPGDTIYF. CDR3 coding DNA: TGCGCCAGCAGCTCCCAAGCTCCGGGGGACACCATATATTTT.

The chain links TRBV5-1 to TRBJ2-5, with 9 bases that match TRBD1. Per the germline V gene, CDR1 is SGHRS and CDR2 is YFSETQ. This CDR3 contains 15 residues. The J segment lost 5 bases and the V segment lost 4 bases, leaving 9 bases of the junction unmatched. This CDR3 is CASSPGQGNFETQYF. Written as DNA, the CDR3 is TGCGCCAGCAGCCCCGGACAGGGGAATTTTGAGACCCAGTACTTC.

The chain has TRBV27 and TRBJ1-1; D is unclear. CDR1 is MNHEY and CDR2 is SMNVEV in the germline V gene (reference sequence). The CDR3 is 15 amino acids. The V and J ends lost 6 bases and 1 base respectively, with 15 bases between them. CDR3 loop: CASSPGPHANTEAFF. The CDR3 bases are TGTGCCAGCAGCCCAGGCCCTCATGCGAACACTGAAGCTTTCTTT.

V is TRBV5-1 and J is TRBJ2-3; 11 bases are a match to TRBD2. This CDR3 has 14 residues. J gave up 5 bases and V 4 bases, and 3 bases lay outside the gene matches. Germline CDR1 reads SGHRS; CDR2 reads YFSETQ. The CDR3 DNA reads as TGCGCCAGCAGCCCAGGACTAGCGGGAGATACGCAGTATTTT. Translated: CASSPGLAGDTQYF.

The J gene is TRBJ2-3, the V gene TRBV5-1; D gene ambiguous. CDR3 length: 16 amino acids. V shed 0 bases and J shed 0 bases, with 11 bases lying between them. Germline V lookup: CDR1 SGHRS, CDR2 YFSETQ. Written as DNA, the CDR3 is TGCGCCAGCAGCTTGGGGTCAGGACCTAGCACAGATACGCAGTATTTT. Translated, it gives CASSLGSGPSTDTQYF.

CDR3 nucleotide sequence: TGTGCCAGCCGCCCTCCATCCGTGCAAGAGACCCAGTACTTC. It translates to CASRPPSVQETQYF. V is TRBV28 and J is TRBJ2-5; no clear D. This CDR3 contains 14 residues. The germline CDR1 and CDR2 sequences are MDHEN and SYDVKM. With 8 bases removed from V and 2 bases from J, the gap between germline ends came to 15 bases.

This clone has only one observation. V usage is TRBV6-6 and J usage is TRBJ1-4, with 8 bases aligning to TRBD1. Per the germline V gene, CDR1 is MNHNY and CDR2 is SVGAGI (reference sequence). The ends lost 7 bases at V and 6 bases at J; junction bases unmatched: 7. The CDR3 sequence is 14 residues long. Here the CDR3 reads CASTRTGRDEKLFF. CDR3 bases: TGTGCCAGCACAAGGACAGGGCGAGATGAAAAACTGTTTTTT.

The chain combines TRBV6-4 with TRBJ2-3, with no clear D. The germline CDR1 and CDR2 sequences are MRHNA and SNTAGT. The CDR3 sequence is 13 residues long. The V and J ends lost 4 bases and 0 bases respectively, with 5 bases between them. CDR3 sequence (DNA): TGTGCCAGCAGTGTCCAGAGCACAGATACGCAGTATTTT. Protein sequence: CASSVQSTDTQYF.

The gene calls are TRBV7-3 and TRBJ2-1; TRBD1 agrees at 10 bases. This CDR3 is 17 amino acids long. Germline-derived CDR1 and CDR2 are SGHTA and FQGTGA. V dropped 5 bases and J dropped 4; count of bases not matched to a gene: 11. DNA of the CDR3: TGTGCCAGCAGCCCAGGGACAGGGGCATTCGGTTACAATGAGCAGTTCTTC. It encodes CASSPGTGAFGYNEQFF.